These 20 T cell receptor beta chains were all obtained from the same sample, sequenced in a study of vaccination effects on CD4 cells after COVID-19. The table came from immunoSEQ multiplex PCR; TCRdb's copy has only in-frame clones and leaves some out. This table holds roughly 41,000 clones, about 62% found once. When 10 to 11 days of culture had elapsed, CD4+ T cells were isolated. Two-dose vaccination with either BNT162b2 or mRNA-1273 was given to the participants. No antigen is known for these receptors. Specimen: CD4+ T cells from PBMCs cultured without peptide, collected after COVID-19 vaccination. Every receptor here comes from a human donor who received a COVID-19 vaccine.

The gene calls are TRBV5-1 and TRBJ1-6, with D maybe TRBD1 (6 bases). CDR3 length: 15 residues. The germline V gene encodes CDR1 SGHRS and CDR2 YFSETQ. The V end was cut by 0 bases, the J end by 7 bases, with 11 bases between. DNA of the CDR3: TGCGCCAGCAGCTTGGACAGGGCGGAGAATTCACCCCTCCACTTT. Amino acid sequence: CASSLDRAENSPLHF.

The CDR3 DNA is TGTGCCACCGGGGGCGCGGGCCGCGATGAGCAGTTCTTC. It is translated as CATGGAGRDEQFF. The chain carries TRBV24-1 and TRBJ2-1, with D possibly TRBD1 on 6 matching bases. V was pared by 9 bases and J by 8 bases, with 16 bases between. The length of the CDR3 is 13 residues. Germline V gene data show CDR1 as KGHDR and CDR2 as SFDVKD.

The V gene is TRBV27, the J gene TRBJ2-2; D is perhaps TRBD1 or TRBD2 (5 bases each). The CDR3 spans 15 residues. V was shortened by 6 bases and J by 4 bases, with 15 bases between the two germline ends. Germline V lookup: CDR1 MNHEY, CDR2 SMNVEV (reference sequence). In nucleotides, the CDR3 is TGTGCCAGCAGAACCTCTGGGGGATTCACCGGGGAGCTGTTTTTT. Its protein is CASRTSGGFTGELFF.

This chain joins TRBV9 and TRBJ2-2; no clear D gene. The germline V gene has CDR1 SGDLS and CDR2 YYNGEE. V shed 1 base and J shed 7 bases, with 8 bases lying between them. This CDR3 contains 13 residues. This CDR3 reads CASSVNVDGELFF. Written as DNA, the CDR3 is TGTGCCAGCAGCGTAAATGTGGACGGGGAGCTGTTTTTT.

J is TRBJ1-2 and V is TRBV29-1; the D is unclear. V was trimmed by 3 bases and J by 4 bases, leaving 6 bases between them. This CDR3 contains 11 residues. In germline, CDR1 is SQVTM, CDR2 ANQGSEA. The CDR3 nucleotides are TGCAGCGTTGATTTTGGCTATGGCTACACCTTC. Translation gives CSVDFGYGYTF.

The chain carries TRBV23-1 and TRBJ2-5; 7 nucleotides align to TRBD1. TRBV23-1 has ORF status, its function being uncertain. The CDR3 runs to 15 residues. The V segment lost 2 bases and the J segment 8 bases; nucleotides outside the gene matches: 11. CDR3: CASSQVDRLGETQYF. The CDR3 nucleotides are TGCGCCAGCAGTCAAGTGGACAGGCTAGGAGAAACCCAGTACTTC.

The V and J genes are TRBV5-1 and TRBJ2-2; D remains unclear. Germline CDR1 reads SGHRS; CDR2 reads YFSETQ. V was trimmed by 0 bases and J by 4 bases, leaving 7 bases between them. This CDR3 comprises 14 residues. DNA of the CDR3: TGCGCCAGCAGCTTGGCGCAGGTCACCGGGGAGCTGTTTTTT. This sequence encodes CASSLAQVTGELFF.

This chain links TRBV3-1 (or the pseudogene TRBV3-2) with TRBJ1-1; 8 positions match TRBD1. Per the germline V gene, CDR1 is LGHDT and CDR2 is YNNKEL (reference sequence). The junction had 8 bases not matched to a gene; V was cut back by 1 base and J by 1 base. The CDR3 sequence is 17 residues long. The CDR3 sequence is CASSQGNRGGWNTEAFF. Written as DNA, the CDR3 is TGTGCCAGCAGCCAAGGAAACAGGGGGGGGTGGAACACTGAAGCTTTCTTT.

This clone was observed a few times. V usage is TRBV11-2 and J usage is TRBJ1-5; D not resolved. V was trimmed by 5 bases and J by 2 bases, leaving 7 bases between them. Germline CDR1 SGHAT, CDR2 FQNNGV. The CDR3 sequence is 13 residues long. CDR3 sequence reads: CASSGRRNQPQHF. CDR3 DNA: TGTGCCAGCAGCGGCCGCCGCAATCAGCCCCAGCATTTT.

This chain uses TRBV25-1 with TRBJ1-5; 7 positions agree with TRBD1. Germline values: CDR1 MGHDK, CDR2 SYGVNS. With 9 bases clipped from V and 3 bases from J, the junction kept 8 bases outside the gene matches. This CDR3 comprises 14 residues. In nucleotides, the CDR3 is TGTGCCAGTCGAGAGACAGGGTTCAATCAGCCCCAGCATTTT. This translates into CASRETGFNQPQHF.

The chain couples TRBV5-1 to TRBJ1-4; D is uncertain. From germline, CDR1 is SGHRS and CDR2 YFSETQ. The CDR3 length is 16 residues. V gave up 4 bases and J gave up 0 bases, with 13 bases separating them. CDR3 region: CASSLAGSTTNEKLFF. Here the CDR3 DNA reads TGCGCCAGCAGCCTGGCCGGGAGTACAACTAATGAAAAACTGTTTTTT. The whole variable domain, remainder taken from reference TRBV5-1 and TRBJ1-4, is KAGVTQTPRYLIKTRGQQVTLSCSPISGHRSVSWYQQTPGQGLQFLFEYFSETQRNKGNFPGRFSGRQFSNSRSEMNVSTLELGDSALYLCASSLAGSTTNEKLFFGSGTQLSVL.

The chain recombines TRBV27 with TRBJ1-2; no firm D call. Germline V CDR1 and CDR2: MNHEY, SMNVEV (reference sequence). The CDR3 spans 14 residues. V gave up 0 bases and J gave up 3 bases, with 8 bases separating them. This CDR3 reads CASSLSGSDYGYTF. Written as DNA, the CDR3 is TGTGCCAGCAGTTTATCAGGCTCCGACTATGGCTACACCTTC.

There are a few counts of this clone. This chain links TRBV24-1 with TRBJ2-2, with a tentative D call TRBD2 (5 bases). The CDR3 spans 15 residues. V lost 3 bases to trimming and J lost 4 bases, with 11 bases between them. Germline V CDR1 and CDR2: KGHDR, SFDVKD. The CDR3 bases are TGTGCCACCAGTGATCGGGAAGTACCCACCGGGGAGCTGTTTTTT. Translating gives CATSDREVPTGELFF.

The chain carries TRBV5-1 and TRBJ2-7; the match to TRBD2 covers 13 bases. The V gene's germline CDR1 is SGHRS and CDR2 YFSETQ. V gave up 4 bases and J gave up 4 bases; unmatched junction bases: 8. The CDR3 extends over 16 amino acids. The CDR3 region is CASSPPGLAGVYEQYF. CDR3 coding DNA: TGCGCCAGCAGCCCGCCTGGACTAGCGGGAGTTTACGAGCAGTACTTC.

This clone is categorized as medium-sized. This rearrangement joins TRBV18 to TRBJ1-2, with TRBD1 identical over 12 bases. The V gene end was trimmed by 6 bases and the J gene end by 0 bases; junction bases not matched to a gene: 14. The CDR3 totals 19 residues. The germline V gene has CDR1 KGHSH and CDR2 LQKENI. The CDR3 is CASSRTPGTGGSSNYGYTF. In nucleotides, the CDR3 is TGTGCCAGCTCTAGAACCCCCGGGACAGGGGGCAGCTCTAACTATGGCTACACCTTC.

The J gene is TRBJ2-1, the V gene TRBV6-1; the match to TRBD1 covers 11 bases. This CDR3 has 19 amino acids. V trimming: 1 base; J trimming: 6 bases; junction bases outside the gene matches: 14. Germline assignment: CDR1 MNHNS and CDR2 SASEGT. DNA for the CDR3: TGTGCCAGCAGTGAAGAGAAGGGGTGGTGGACAGGGGGCCCCAATGAGCAGTTCTTC. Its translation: CASSEEKGWWTGGPNEQFF.

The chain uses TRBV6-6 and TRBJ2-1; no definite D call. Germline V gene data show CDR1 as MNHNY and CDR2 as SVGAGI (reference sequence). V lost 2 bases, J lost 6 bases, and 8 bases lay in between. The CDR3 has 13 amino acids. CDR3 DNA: TGTGCCAGCAGTTACCCCCTCGGCAATGAGCAGTTCTTC. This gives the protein CASSYPLGNEQFF.

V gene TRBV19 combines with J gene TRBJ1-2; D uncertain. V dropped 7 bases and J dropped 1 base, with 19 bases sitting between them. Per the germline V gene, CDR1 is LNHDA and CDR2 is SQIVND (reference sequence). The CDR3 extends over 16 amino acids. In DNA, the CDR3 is TGTGCCAGTACTTTATCTGGTGGCAGTCATAACTATGGCTACACCTTC. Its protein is CASTLSGGSHNYGYTF.

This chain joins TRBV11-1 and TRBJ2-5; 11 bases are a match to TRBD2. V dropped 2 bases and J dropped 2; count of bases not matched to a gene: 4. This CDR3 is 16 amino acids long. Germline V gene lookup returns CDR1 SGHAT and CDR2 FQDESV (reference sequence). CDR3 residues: CASSLSPSGGQETQYF. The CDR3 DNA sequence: TGTGCCAGCAGCTTATCCCCTAGCGGGGGGCAAGAGACCCAGTACTTC.

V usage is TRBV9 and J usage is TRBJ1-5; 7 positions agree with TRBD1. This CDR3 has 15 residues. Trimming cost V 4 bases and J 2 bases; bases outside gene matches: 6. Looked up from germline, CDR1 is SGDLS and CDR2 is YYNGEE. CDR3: CASSPGTVRNQPQHF. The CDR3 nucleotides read TGTGCCAGCAGCCCGGGGACAGTACGCAATCAGCCCCAGCATTTT.